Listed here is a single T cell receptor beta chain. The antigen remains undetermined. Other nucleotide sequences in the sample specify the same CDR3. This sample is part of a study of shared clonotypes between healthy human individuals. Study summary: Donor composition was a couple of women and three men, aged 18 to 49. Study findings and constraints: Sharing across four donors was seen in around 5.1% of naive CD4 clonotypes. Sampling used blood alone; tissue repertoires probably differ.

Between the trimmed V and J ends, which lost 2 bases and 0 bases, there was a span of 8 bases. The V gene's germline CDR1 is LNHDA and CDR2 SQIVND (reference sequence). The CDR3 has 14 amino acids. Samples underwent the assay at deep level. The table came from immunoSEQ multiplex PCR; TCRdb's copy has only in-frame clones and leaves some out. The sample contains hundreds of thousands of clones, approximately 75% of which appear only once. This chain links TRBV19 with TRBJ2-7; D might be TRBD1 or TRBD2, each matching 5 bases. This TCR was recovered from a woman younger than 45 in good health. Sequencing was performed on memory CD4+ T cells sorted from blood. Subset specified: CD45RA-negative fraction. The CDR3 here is CASSITGTSYEQYF. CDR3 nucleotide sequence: TGTGCCAGTAGTATAACCGGGACCTCCTACGAGCAGTACTTC.